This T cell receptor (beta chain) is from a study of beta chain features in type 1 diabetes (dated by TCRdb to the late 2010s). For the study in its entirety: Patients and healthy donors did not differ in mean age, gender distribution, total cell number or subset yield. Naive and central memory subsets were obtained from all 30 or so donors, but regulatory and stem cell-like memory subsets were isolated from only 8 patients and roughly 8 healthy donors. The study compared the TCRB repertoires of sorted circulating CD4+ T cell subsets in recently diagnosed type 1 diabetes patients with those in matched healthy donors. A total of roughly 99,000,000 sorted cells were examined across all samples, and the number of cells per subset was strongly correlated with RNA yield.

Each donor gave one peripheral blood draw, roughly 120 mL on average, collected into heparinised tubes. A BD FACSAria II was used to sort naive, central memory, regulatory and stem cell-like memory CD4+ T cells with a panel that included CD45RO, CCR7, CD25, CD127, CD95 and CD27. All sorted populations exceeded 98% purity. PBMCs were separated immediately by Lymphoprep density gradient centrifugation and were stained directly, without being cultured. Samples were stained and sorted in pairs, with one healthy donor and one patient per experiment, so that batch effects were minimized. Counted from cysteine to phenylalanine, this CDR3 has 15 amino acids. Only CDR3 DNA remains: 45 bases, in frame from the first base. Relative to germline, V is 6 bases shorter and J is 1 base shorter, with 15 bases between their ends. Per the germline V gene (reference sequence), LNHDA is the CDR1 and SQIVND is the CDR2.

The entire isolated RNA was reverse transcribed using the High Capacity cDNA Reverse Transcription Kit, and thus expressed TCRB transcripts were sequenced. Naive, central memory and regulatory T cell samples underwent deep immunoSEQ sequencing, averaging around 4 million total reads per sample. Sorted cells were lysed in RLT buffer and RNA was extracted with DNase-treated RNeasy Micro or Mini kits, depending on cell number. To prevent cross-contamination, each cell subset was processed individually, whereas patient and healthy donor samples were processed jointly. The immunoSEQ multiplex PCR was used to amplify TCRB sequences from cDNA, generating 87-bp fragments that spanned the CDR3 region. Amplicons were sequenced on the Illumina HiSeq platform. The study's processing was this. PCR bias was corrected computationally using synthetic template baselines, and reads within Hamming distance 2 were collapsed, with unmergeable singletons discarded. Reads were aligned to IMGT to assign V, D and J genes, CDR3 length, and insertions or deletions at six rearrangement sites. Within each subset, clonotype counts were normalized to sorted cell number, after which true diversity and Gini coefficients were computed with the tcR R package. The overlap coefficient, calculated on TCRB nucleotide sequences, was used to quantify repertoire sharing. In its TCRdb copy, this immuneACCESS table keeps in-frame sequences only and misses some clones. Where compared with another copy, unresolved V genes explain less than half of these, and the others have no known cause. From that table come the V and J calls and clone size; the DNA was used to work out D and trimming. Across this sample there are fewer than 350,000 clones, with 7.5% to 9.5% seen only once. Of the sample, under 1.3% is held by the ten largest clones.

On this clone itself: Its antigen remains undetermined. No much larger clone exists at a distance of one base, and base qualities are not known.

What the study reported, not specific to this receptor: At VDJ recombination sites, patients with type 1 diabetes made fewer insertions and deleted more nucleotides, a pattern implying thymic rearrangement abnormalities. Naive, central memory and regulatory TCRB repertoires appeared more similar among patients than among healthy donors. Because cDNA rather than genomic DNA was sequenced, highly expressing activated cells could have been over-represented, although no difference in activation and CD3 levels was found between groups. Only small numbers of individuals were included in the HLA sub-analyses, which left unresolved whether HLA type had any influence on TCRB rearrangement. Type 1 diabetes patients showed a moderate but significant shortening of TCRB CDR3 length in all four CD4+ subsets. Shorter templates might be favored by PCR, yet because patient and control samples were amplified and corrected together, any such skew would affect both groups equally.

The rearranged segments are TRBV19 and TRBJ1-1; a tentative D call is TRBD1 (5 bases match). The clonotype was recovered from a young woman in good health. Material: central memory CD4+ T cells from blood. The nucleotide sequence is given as TGTGCCAGTAGCAATGCAGGGAGTAGGAACACTGAAGCTTTCTTT. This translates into CASSNAGSRNTEAFF.